The rows below give T cell receptor beta chains drawn from one sample of a study of regulatory T cells in long-lasting Graves disease. Via MiXCR, TCRdb re-called the multiplex PCR reads, giving one row per CDR3 protein. In the table there are some 340,000 distinct CDR3 sequences, roughly 10% of which are singletons. This same sample was also part of a study on T cells in Graves' hyperthyroidism and ophthalmopathy.

Specimen: peripheral blood mononuclear cells (PBMCs), collected at new diagnosis, from a patient treated with antithyroid drugs. The receptors derive from a woman between 18 and 29 years old with Graves disease. Both conserved end residues are part of each CDR3. Fields, in order: D gene, J gene, V gene, clone size, CDR3 length, CDR3 protein, CDR3 DNA. The D gene is left open where the match is weak. Clone size appears in some rows only: once, few, many, or a class for an expanded clone.

D: .; J: TRBJ1-2; V: TRBV30; size: .; length: 13; CDR3: CAWSVSPWGGYTF; DNA: TGTGCCTGGAGTGTATCCCCCTGGGGTGGCTACACCTTC
D: .; J: TRBJ2-1; V: TRBV28; size: many; length: 14; CDR3: CASSIGPFYNEQFF; DNA: TGTGCCAGCAGTATTGGACCCTTTTACAATGAGCAGTTCTTC
D: .; J: TRBJ2-2; V: TRBV5-6; size: .; length: 15; CDR3: CASSPGLHGAGELFF; DNA: TGTGCCAGCAGCCCCGGCCTCCACGGGGCCGGGGAGCTGTTTTTT
D: TRBD1; J: TRBJ1-2; V: TRBV29-1; size: few; length: 14; CDR3: CSVARDRVDYGYTF; DNA: TGCAGCGTCGCCCGGGACAGGGTCGACTATGGCTACACCTTC
D: TRBD1; J: TRBJ1-2; V: TRBV6-2/TRBV6-3; size: many; length: 15; CDR3: CASTGLIDRVIGYTF; DNA: TGTGCCAGCACCGGACTTATCGACAGGGTGATTGGCTACACCTTC
D: .; J: TRBJ2-1; V: TRBV6-1; size: many; length: 13; CDR3: CASWGSSYNEQFF; DNA: TGTGCCAGCTGGGGGAGTTCCTACAATGAGCAGTTCTTC
D: .; J: TRBJ1-5; V: TRBV7-9; size: many; length: 16; CDR3: CASSEGPWTSNQPQHF; DNA: TGTGCCAGCAGCGAGGGGCCCTGGACTAGCAATCAGCCCCAGCATTTT
D: .; J: TRBJ2-1; V: TRBV30; size: few; length: 13; CDR3: CAWSVLGENEQFF; DNA: TGTGCCTGGAGTGTACTGGGGGAGAATGAGCAGTTCTTC
D: TRBD1; J: TRBJ1-4; V: TRBV4-3; size: few; length: 16; CDR3: CASSQDIRQGDEKLFF; DNA: TGCGCCAGCAGCCAAGATATTAGGCAGGGGGACGAAAAACTGTTTTTT
D: .; J: TRBJ1-5; V: TRBV6-1; size: .; length: 19; CDR3: CASSMKGPGGAYSNQPQHF; DNA: TGTGCCAGCAGCATGAAGGGCCCGGGGGGCGCCTATAGCAATCAGCCCCAGCATTTT
D: TRBD2; J: TRBJ2-7; V: TRBV7-3; size: many; length: 15; CDR3: CASSLRGGGSYEQYF; DNA: TGTGCCAGCAGCTTACGCGGGGGGGGCTCCTACGAGCAGTACTTC
D: TRBD1; J: TRBJ1-1; V: TRBV11-2; size: many; length: 14; CDR3: CASSLTGSSTEAFF; DNA: TGTGCCAGCAGCCTGACAGGGTCTTCGACTGAAGCTTTCTTT
D: .; J: TRBJ1-4; V: TRBV5-1; size: many; length: 13; CDR3: CASSLDRREKLFF; DNA: TGCGCCAGCAGCTTGGACAGACGGGAAAAACTGTTTTTT
D: .; J: TRBJ2-1; V: TRBV9; size: many; length: 16; CDR3: CASSVEGSALYNEQFF; DNA: TGTGCCAGCAGCGTAGAGGGTAGCGCACTATACAATGAGCAGTTCTTC
D: .; J: TRBJ2-3; V: TRBV20-1; size: many; length: 11; CDR3: CSAIRQIPQYF; DNA: TGCAGTGCTATTCGACAGATTCCGCAGTATTTT